These T cell receptor beta chains were read from a single sample in a study of blood T cell repertoires in COVID-19. Here immunoSEQ multiplex PCR was the method, and the copy in TCRdb shows in-frame clones only, minus some. The sample lists about 140,000 clones; approximately 88% were seen once. Sequenced material: peripheral blood. Source of these receptors: a woman aged 45-60 years with acute or convalescent COVID-19. The conserved cysteine and the conserved F or W are not part of the CDR3 here. The order of the fields is V gene, CDR3 protein.

V: TRBV12-3/TRBV12-4; CDR3: ASSFTGNTEAF
V: TRBV7-8; CDR3: ASSATLGEQDLNGYT
V: TRBV19; CDR3: ASSPDGTGSYEQY
V: TRBV7-3; CDR3: ASSQSASGRSETQY
V: TRBV5-5; CDR3: ASSLTGQLYSNQPQH
V: TRBV7-8; CDR3: ASSFTGTGLLRAEAF
V: TRBV19; CDR3: ASRVSGGSYEQY
V: TRBV13; CDR3: ASSSGTGGITEAF
V: TRBV10-2; CDR3: ASSENGLGDTQY
V: TRBV5-4; CDR3: ASSTQGGQPQH
V: TRBV14; CDR3: ASRPRGWMNTEAF
V: TRBV19; CDR3: ASSTLLRGRSSYNEQF
V: TRBV10-3; CDR3: AIGAEASYEQY
V: TRBV7-2; CDR3: ASRKGLAGAGDTQY
V: TRBV7-3; CDR3: ASGQTSTDTQY
V: TRBV5-1; CDR3: ATRTGLETQY
V: TRBV28; CDR3: ASSANGPNYGYT
V: TRBV7-2; CDR3: ASSLSRDTSSYEQY
V: TRBV4-1; CDR3: ASSQVTENTEAF
V: TRBV30; CDR3: AWGRDYGYT
V: TRBV5-1; CDR3: ASSLDVERATDTQY
V: TRBV18; CDR3: ASSLPGQGSYNEQF
V: TRBV10-3; CDR3: AIAPGTSRNEQF
V: TRBV19; CDR3: ASSTVPGDTGELF
V: TRBV18; CDR3: ASSGWDTEGFSNQPQH
V: TRBV9; CDR3: ASSTNTGTEAF
V: TRBV5-6; CDR3: ASSLWGTGVNYNEQF
V: TRBV7-2; CDR3: ASSVGLETETQY
V: TRBV30; CDR3: AWDRGIANYGYT
V: TRBV15; CDR3: ATSRTSGYPINEQF
V: TRBV18; CDR3: ASSPPIPQGPHEQY
V: TRBV9; CDR3: ASSVSGTFYNEQF
V: TRBV6-5; CDR3: ASRGTGRANTEAF
V: TRBV19; CDR3: ASSIAPPAGGSADTQY
V: TRBV19; CDR3: ASGGQGTTNEKLF
V: TRBV19; CDR3: ASRPTGGFEKLF
V: TRBV12-3/TRBV12-4; CDR3: ASRMDRGTEAF
V: TRBV28; CDR3: ASSTGTGINGYT
V: TRBV6-5; CDR3: ASSYSSLYGYT
V: TRBV7-6; CDR3: ASSILTGHNSPLH
V: TRBV29-1; CDR3: SVHEGNQPQH
V: TRBV20-1; CDR3: SARSQGFST
V: TRBV6-5; CDR3: ASSYSTGLAYGYT
V: TRBV19; CDR3: ASRPGGRMGYEQY
V: TRBV28; CDR3: ASNPSSGAGDTQY
V: TRBV5-1; CDR3: ASSLEQASSPLH
V: TRBV4-1; CDR3: ASSQELGGLDPNYGYT
V: TRBV19; CDR3: ASSIGGPPSNTEAF
V: TRBV5-1; CDR3: ASSLSRVKYEQY